The following is a T cell receptor (beta chain) sequence with its context. These data come from a study of OX40 agonist ivuxolimab in advanced cancers. Generated by immunoSEQ multiplex PCR, the TCRdb table keeps only in-frame clones and is missing some. The table records approximately 51,000 clones, about 80% of them present only once. The CDR3 totals 14 residues. Germline trimming cut 4 bases from V and 5 bases from J; bases unmatched to any gene: 6. Germline V gives CDR1 SGHRS, CDR2 YFSETQ. The sample was CD4+ or CD8+ T cells sorted from blood, taken in a trial of the OX40 agonist ivuxolimab. The V gene is TRBV5-1, the J gene TRBJ2-1, with TRBD2 identical over 7 bases. This clonotype was obtained from an adult with an advanced solid tumor such as melanoma, head and neck, liver or kidney cancer. The CDR3 reads CASSNRGGDNEQFF. The DNA of the CDR3 is TGCGCCAGCAGCAACCGTGGGGGGGACAATGAGCAGTTCTTC.